The entry that follows covers one T cell receptor beta chain sequence. How the authors handled the data: Amplifying reference gene primers gave estimates of nucleated cell counts. Assay used: immunoSEQ multiplex PCR; TCRdb lists only in-frame clones, some missing. The V and J calls and the clone size are those of that table, but D and trimming were determined from the DNA. The sample lists about 52,000 clones; around four fifths were seen once. These data originate in a study of blood T cell repertoires in COVID-19. Overall study context: COVID-19 samples collected from the United States, Italy and Spain covered acute and convalescent phases. T cells, B-cell-depleted T cells, or PBMCs provided the cDNA or gDNA that served as material.

V lost 6 bases and J 4 bases, leaving 17 bases between the germline ends. Germline CDR1 is MNHEY and CDR2 is SMNVEV (reference sequence). The CDR3 has 15 residues. The rearrangement links TRBV27 to TRBJ2-3; possibly TRBD1 for D (7 bases). Input material: peripheral blood. The sequence derives from a man aged 70-80 years with active COVID-19. The CDR3 region has the DNA TGTGCCAGCAGCCAGGGGGGACTGTACGCAGATACGCAGTATTTT. As protein: CASSQGGLYADTQYF.